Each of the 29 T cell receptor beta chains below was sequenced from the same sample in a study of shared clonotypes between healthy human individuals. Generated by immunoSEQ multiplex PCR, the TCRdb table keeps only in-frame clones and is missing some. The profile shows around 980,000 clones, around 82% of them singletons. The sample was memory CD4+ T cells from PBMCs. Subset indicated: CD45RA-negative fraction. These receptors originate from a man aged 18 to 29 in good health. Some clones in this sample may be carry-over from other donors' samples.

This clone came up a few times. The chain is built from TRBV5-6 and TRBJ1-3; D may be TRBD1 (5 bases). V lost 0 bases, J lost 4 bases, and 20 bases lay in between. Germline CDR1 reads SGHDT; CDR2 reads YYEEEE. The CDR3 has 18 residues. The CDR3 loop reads CASSLGGSVSGRGNTIYF. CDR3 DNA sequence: TGTGCCAGCAGCTTGGGAGGTAGTGTCTCGGGGCGAGGAAACACCATATATTTT.

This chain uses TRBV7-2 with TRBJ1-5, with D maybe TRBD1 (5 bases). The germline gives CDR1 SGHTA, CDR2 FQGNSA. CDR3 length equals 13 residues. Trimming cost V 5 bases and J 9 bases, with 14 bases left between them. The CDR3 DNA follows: TGTGCCAGCAGCGCCGTGGGGGTCTCGCCCCAGCATTTT. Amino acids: CASSAVGVSPQHF.

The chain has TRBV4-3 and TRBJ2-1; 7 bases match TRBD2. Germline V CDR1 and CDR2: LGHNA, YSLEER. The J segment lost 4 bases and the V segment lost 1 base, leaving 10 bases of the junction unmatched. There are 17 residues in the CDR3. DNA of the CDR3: TGCGCCAGCAGCCAAGTTTATTATGTGGGAGGGTACAATGAGCAGTTCTTC. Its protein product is CASSQVYYVGGYNEQFF.

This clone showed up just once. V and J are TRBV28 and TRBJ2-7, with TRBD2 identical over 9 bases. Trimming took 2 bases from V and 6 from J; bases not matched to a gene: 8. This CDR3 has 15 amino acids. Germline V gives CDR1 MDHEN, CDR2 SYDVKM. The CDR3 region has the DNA TGTGCCAGCAGTTTAAAGGTTAGCGGGAGCCGCGAGCAGTACTTC. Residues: CASSLKVSGSREQYF.

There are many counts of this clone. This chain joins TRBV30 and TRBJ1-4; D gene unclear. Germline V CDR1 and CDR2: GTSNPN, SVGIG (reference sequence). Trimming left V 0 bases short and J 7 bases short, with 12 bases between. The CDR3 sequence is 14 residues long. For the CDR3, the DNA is TGTGCCTGGAGTGTAAGGTGGCTAGGTGAAAAACTGTTTTTT. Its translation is CAWSVRWLGEKLFF.

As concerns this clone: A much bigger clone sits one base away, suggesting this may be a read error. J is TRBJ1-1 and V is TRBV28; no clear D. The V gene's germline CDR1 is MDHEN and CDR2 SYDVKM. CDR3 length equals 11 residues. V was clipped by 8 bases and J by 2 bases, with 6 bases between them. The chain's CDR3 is CASGTNTEAFF. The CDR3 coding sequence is TGTGCCAGCGGAACAAACACTGAAGCTTTCTTT.

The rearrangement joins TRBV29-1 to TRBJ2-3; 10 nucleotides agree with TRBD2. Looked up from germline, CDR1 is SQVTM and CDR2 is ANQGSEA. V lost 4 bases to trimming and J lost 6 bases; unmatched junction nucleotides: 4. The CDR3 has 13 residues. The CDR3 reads CSVGASGSDTQYF. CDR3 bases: TGCAGCGTTGGGGCTAGCGGGAGTGATACGCAGTATTTT.

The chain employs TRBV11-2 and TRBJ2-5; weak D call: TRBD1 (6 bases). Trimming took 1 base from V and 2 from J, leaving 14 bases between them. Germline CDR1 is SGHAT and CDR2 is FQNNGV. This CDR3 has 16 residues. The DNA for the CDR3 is TGTGCCAGCAGCTTAGGGGGGCTCGTTATGCAAGAGACCCAGTACTTC. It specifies CASSLGGLVMQETQYF. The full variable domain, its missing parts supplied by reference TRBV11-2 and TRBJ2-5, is EAGVAQSPRYKIIEKRQSVAFWCNPISGHATLYWYQQILGQGPKLLIQFQNNGVVDDSQLPKDRFSAERLKGVDSTLKIQPAKLEDSAVYLCASSLGGLVMQETQYFGPGTRLLVL.

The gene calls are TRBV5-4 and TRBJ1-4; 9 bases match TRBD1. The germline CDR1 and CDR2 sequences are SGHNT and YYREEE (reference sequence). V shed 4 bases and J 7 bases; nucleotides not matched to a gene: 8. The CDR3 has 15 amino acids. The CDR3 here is CASSLPGQGGEKLFF. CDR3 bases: TGTGCCAGCAGCCTCCCGGGACAGGGAGGTGAAAAACTGTTTTTT. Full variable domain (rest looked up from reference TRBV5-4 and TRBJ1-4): ETGVTQSPTHLIKTRGQQVTLRCSSQSGHNTVSWYQQALGQGPQFIFQYYREEENGRGNFPPRFSGLQFPNYSSELNVNALELDDSALYLCASSLPGQGGEKLFFGSGTQLSVL.

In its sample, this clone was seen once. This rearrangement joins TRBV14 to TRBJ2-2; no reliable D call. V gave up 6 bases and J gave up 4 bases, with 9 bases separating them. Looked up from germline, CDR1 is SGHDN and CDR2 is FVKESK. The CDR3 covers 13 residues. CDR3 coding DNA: TGTGCCAGCAGTAAGAAGGGCACCGGGGAGCTGTTTTTT. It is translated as CASSKKGTGELFF.

The CDR3 DNA follows: TGTGCCAGTAACGCCCACGGGGGGTACACTGAAGCTTTCTTT. This gives the protein CASNAHGGYTEAFF. This rearrangement joins TRBV2 to TRBJ1-1; D might be TRBD1 (5 bases). Germline V gene sequence: CDR1 SNHLY, CDR2 FYNNEI. This CDR3 is 14 amino acids long. The V gene lost 9 bases and the J gene lost 3 bases, with 17 bases spanning the gap.

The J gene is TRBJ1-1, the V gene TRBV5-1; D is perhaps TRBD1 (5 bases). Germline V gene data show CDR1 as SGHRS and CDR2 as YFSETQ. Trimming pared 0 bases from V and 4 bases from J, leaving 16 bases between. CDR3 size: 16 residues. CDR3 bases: TGCGCCAGCAGCTTGGAGGGACCCGTCGGGGGCACTGAAGCTTTCTTT. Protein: CASSLEGPVGGTEAFF.

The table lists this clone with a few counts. For the CDR3, the DNA is TGTGCCAGCAGCCCCTTGAGGGGGAACACCGGGGAGCTGTTTTTT. Its translation is CASSPLRGNTGELFF. The chain carries TRBV7-9 and TRBJ2-2; the D call may be TRBD1 or TRBD2 (5 bases each). Per germline, CDR1 SEHNR and CDR2 FQNEAQ (reference sequence). Trimming shortened V by 5 bases and J by 1 base, and 11 bases separated the two germline ends. The CDR3 spans 15 residues.

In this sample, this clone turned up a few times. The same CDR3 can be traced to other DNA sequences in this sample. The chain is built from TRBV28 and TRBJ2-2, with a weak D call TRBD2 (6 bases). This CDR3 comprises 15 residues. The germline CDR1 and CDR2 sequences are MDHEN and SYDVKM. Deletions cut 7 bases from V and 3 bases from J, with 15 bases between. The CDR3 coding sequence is TGTGCCAGCAAACAGGCACTAGCTGACACCGGGGAGCTGTTTTTT. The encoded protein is CASKQALADTGELFF.

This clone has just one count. In nucleotides, the CDR3 is TGTGCCAGCACCCATGACAGGGAGGGCTACGAGCAGTACTTC. Translation gives CASTHDREGYEQYF. The chain couples TRBV5-6 to TRBJ2-7; D may correspond to TRBD1 or TRBD2 (7 bases each). Germline values: CDR1 SGHDT, CDR2 YYEEEE. There are 14 residues in the CDR3. V was clipped by 6 bases and J by 3 bases, with 16 bases between them. Variable domain in full (rest from reference TRBV5-6 and TRBJ2-7): DAGVTQSPTHLIKTRGQQVTLRCSPKSGHDTVSWYQQALGQGPQFIFQYYEEEERQRGNFPDRFSGHQFPNYSSELNVNALLLGDSALYLCASTHDREGYEQYFGPGTRLTVT.

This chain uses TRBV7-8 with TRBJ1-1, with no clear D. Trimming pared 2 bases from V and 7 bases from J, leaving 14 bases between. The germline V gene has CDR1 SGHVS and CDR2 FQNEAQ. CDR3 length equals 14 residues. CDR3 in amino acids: CASSLLASVSEAFF. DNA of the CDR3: TGTGCCAGCAGCTTATTAGCGTCGGTTAGTGAAGCTTTCTTT.

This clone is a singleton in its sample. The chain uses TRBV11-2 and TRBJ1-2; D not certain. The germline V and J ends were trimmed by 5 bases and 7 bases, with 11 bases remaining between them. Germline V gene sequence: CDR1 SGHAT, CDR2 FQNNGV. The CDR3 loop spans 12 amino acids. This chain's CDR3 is CASSPVWGGYTF. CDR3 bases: TGTGCCAGCAGCCCCGTGTGGGGTGGCTACACCTTC.

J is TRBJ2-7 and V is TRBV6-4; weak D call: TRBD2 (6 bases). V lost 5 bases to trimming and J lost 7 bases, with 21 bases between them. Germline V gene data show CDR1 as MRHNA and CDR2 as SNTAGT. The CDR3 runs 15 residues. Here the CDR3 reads CASSQSGLPFREQYF. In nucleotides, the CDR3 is TGTGCCAGCAGTCAAAGCGGGCTCCCCTTTCGGGAGCAGTACTTC.

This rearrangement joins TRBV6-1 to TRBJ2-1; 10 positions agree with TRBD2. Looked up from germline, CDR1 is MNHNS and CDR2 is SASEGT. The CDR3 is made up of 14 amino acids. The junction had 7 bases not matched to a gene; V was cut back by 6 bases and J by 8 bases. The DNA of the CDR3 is TGTGCCAGCAGAGCGGGAGGGGCGGGGTATGAGCAGTTCTTC. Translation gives CASRAGGAGYEQFF.

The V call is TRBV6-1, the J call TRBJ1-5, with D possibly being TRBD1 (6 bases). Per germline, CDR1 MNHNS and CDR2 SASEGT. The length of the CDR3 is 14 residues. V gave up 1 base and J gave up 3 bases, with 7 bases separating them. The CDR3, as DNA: TGTGCCAGCAGTGAAGGGGGGCACAATCAGCCCCAGCATTTT. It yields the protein CASSEGGHNQPQHF.

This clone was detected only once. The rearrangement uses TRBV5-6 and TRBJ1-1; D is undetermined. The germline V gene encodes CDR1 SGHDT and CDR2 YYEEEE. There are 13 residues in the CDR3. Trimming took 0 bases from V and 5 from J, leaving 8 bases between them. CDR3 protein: CASSLGPGTEAFF. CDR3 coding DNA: TGTGCCAGCAGCTTGGGTCCGGGAACTGAAGCTTTCTTT.

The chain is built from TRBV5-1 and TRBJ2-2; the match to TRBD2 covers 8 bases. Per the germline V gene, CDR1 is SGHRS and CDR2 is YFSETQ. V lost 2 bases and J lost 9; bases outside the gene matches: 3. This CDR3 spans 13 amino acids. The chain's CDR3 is CASSLSGSRELFF. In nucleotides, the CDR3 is TGCGCCAGCAGCTTAAGCGGGAGTAGGGAGCTGTTTTTT.

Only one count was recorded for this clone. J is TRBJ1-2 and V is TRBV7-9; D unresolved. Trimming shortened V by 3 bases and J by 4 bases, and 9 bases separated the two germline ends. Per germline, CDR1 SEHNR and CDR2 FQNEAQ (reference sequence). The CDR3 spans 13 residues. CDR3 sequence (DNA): TGTGCCAGCAGCTTTGGTCAACTCTATGGCTACACCTTC. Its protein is CASSFGQLYGYTF.

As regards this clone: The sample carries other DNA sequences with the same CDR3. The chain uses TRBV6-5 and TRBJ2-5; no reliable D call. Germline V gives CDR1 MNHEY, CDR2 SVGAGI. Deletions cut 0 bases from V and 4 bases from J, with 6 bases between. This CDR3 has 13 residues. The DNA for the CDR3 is TGTGCCAGCAGTTACTCGAGGTTAGAGACCCAGTACTTC. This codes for CASSYSRLETQYF.

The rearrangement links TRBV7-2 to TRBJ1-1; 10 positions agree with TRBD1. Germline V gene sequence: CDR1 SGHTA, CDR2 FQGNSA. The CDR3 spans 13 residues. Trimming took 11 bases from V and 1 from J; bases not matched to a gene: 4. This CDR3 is CAAGQGKNTEAFF. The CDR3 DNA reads TGTGCCGCGGGACAGGGGAAGAACACTGAAGCTTTCTTT. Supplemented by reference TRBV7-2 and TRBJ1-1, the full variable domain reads GAGVSQSPSNKVTEKGKDVELRCDPISGHTALYWYRQSLGQGLEFLIYFQGNSAPDKSGLPSDRFSAERTGGSVSTLTIQRTQQEDSAVYLCAAGQGKNTEAFFGQGTRLTVV.

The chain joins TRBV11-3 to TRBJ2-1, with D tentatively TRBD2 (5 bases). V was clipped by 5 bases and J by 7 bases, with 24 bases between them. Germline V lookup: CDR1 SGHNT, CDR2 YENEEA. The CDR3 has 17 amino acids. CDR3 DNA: TGTGCCAGCAGCCGAGGGATACCTAGCCCCGCCTTAAATGAGCAGTTCTTC. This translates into CASSRGIPSPALNEQFF.

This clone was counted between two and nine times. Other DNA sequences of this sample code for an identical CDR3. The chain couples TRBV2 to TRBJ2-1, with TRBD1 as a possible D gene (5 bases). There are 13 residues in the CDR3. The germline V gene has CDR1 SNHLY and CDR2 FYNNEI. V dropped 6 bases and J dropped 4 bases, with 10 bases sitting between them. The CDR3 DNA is TGTGCCAGCAGGGCAAGGGGTTACAATGAGCAGTTCTTC. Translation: CASRARGYNEQFF.

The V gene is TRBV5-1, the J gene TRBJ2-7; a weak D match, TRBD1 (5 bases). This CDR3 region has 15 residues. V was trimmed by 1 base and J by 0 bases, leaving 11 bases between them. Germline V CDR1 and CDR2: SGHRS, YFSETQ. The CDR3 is CASSLQGLSSYEQYF. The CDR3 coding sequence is TGCGCCAGCAGCTTGCAGGGATTAAGCTCCTACGAGCAGTACTTC. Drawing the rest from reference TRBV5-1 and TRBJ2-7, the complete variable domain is KAGVTQTPRYLIKTRGQQVTLSCSPISGHRSVSWYQQTPGQGLQFLFEYFSETQRNKGNFPGRFSGRQFSNSRSEMNVSTLELGDSALYLCASSLQGLSSYEQYFGPGTRLTVT.

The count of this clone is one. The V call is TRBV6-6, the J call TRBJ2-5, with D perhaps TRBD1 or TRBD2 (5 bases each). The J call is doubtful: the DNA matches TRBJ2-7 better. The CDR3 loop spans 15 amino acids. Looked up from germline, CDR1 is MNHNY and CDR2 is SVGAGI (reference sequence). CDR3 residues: CASSDRSGTIYEQYF. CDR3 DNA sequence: TGTGCCAGCAGTGATCGGTCGGGGACGATCTACGAGCAGTACTTC.